This T cell receptor beta chain was recovered during a study of T cell responses to AZD1222 COVID-19 vaccine. Findings and caveats of the study: Repertoires were collected only later (after the peak T cell response had occurred).

Remarks on this clone: Antigen specificity is unknown.

Using immunoSEQ multiplex PCR, the repertoire was profiled, and TCRdb retains in-frame clones only, with some absent. In the table there are some 140,000 clones, approximately 95% of which are singletons. This CDR3 comprises 16 residues. The germline CDR1 and CDR2 sequences are SGHVS and FNYEAQ. V gave up 2 bases and J gave up 2 bases, with 10 bases separating them. V is TRBV7-6 and J is TRBJ2-6; no reliable D call. The specimen was peripheral blood, collected 28 days after the second AZD1222 dose. This clonotype originated in an adult who received the AZD1222 COVID-19 vaccine. CDR3 sequence (DNA): TGTGCCAGCAGCTTAACCCCGGACCCTGGGGCCAACGTCCTGACTTTC. It yields the protein CASSLTPDPGANVLTF.